This T cell receptor (beta chain) was captured by sequencing in a study of response to subunit inactivated influenza vaccine (dated 2018 in TCRdb). Regarding the research as a whole: Deep quantitative T cell receptor repertoire profiling was used in the study to track responses to a trivalent subunit inactivated influenza vaccine.

With respect to this clonotype: Its antigen is currently not known. No quality values exist for individual bases; no much larger clone is one base distant.

The CDR3 goes from the cysteine to the phenylalanine over 11 residues. Of the read, only the CDR3 DNA is kept; its 33 bases are in frame from base 1. Deletion took 6 bases off V and 2 bases off J, with a span of 5 bases between the germline ends. According to the germline V gene, CDR1 reads ENHRY and CDR2 reads SYGVKD. Preparation of the library involved RT-PCR. Sequencing took place on an Illumina HiSeq 2500. TCRdb applied fastp at Q25 and MiXCR to the public reads, then kept only in-frame beta chains. Rows with a matching CDR3 protein are joined into one entry that keeps the most common DNA and genes. The sample has about 780,000 distinct CDR3 sequences on record, approximately 17% of them singletons. The leading ten clones occupy around 9.9% of the sample. General findings and caveats noted by the study authors: It was suggested by the authors that each seasonal influenza vaccination may recruit only a limited number of new T cells.

The TCR comes from a man in his forties or fifties who received an inactivated influenza vaccine. Donor details come from another sample of the same person, matched by shared clones. The chain is made from TRBV10-3 and TRBJ2-7; the D gene is unclear. The input for sequencing was PBMCs from blood, taken 5 to 6 days after vaccination. The CDR3 protein sequence reads: CAISDPYEQYF. The DNA is TGTGCCATCAGCGACCCCTACGAGCAGTACTTC.